The 31 T cell receptor beta chains below were found in one sample sequenced in a study of T-cell reconstitution after alpha-beta-depleted transplantation in children (dated by TCRdb to the mid-2010s). The intended sense of this specimen's treatment or condition label: allogeneic hematopoietic cell transplantation with graft depleted of TCRalphabeta T cells and CD19 B cells. Libraries came from PCR. Instrument used: Illumina HiSeq 2500. TCR library preparation used molecular barcoding, with unique molecular identifiers applied to normalize quantification of the TCRbeta repertoire. In-frame beta chains were kept once TCRdb had trimmed the public reads at Q25 with fastp and called clones with MiXCR. Identical CDR3 proteins give one entry, which carries the most common genes and DNA. A total of over 200,000 distinct CDR3 sequences appear in this sample, 9.5% to 13% of them only once. The top ten constitute about 30% of the sample.

Source: PBMCs, taken before TCRalphabeta/CD19-depleted stem cell transplant. These receptors were collected from a child under three years old with acute myeloid leukemia, due to receive a stem cell transplant.

The table lists this clonotype with many counts. Relative to the germline gene, one junction end is altered; a read error may explain this. V gene TRBV9 combines with J gene TRBJ2-5; 10 nucleotides align to TRBD2. The CDR3 consists of 14 residues. Germline V lookup: CDR1 SGDLS, CDR2 YYNGEE. CDR3 bases: TGTGCCAGCAGTGTAGGACTAGCGGAAGAGACCCAGTACTTC. Protein product: CASSVGLAEETQYF.

A note on this clonotype: A single base separates this from a much larger clone, so it may be a read error. V gene TRBV12-3 or TRBV12-4 combines with J gene TRBJ1-2; D is unresolved. The CDR3 is 14 amino acids. V lost 3 bases to trimming and J lost 2 bases, with 10 bases between them. CDR3 nucleotides: TGTGCCAGCAGTTTCTACAGTAGAAACTATGGCTACACCTTC. Translating it yields CASSFYSRNYGYTF.

This clonotype came up many times. The chain carries TRBV5-1 and TRBJ1-4; TRBD1 matches 8 bases. The trim removed 2 bases at V and 1 base at J, leaving 1 base unmatched. Germline values: CDR1 SGHRS, CDR2 YFSETQ. The CDR3 length is 15 residues. The CDR3 here is CASSLQGETNEKLFF. In DNA form, the CDR3 reads TGCGCCAGCAGCTTACAGGGGGAAACTAATGAAAAACTGTTTTTT.

This clonotype was picked up many times. V is TRBV7-3 and J is TRBJ2-5, with 13 bases identical to TRBD2. Germline-derived CDR1 and CDR2 are SGHTA and FQGTGA. The CDR3 is 17 amino acids. Trimming took 1 base from V and 6 from J; bases not matched to a gene: 8. This CDR3 is CASSLNSGTSGIQTQYF. The DNA for the CDR3 is TGTGCCAGCAGCTTAAATTCTGGGACTAGCGGGATACAGACCCAGTACTTC.

This clonotype was seen many times. The chain has TRBV12-3 or TRBV12-4 and TRBJ2-1; 9 bases match TRBD2. J lost 6 bases, V lost 7 bases, and 10 bases had no gene match. This CDR3 has 15 amino acids. CDR3 in DNA: TGTGCCAGCAACCCAACTAGCGGGTCTCCCAATGAGCAGTTCTTC. Protein: CASNPTSGSPNEQFF.

This clonotype has ten or more counts. This CDR3 reads CASSASVAGVEEQYF. The CDR3 DNA follows: TGTGCCAGCAGTGCTTCGGTAGCGGGAGTCGAAGAGCAGTACTTC. This chain connects TRBV25-1 to TRBJ2-7; TRBD2 matches at 9 bases. CDR1 is MGHDK, CDR2 SYGVNS, per germline. The CDR3 runs 15 residues. Unmatched junction bases numbered 11, after V lost 4 bases and J lost 7 bases.

This clonotype was picked up many times. The genes are TRBV7-9 and TRBJ2-1; TRBD2 matches at 8 bases. This CDR3 contains 15 residues. Unmatched junction bases numbered 10, after V lost 6 bases and J lost 6 bases. The germline V gene has CDR1 SEHNR and CDR2 FQNEAQ (reference sequence). The CDR3 DNA reads as TGTGCCAGCAGGTTTTCCGGGACTAGAGTCAATGAGCAGTTCTTC. Translated: CASRFSGTRVNEQFF.

This clonotype was found many times. The chain couples TRBV28 to TRBJ2-1, with a possible D match to TRBD2 (6 bases). V was cut by 5 bases and J by 15 bases, with 17 bases left in between. The CDR3 spans 12 residues. Germline CDR1 reads MDHEN; CDR2 reads SYDVKM. The CDR3 region is CASSIQAGTPFF. DNA of the CDR3: TGTGCCAGCAGTATCCAAGCCGGGACTCCGTTCTTC.

This clonotype was observed many times. V gene TRBV29-1 combines with J gene TRBJ2-1; D gene ambiguous. This CDR3 has 10 amino acids. V was trimmed by 5 bases and J by 5 bases, leaving 4 bases between them. Per the germline V gene, CDR1 is SQVTM and CDR2 is ANQGSEA. CDR3 DNA sequence: TGCAGCGTTTACAACAATGAGCAGTTCTTC. It codes for CSVYNNEQFF.

This clonotype appeared many times. The rearrangement links TRBV20-1 to TRBJ1-1; possible D gene TRBD1, 5 bases. The V gene's germline CDR1 is DFQATT and CDR2 SNEGSKA (reference sequence). V lost 3 bases, J lost 2 bases, and 10 bases lay in between. The CDR3 has 13 residues. The CDR3 protein is CSASSGLNTEAFF. In DNA, the CDR3 is TGCAGTGCTAGTTCAGGGCTAAACACTGAAGCTTTCTTT.

This clonotype was found many times. The chain recombines TRBV3-1 with TRBJ2-5; D may be TRBD1 or TRBD2 (5 bases each). Germline V gene sequence: CDR1 LGHDT, CDR2 YNNKEL (reference sequence). This CDR3 spans 14 amino acids. Trimming cost V 1 base and J 7 bases, with 13 bases left between them. CDR3 nucleotides: TGTGCCAGCAGCCAAGCCGGGGACGGAGCGACCCAGTACTTC. It codes for CASSQAGDGATQYF.

This clonotype was observed many times. The chain uses TRBV20-1 and TRBJ1-2; 10 positions agree with TRBD1. CDR3 length equals 14 residues. Germline lookup yields CDR1 DFQATT and CDR2 SNEGSKA (reference sequence). Unmatched junction bases numbered 8, after V lost 6 bases and J lost 4 bases. CDR3 bases: TGCAGTGCCCGTCGACAGGGGGCTCGCTATGGCTACACCTTC. This sequence encodes CSARRQGARYGYTF.

This clonotype was observed at least ten times. The chain employs TRBV5-1 and TRBJ1-1, with D perhaps TRBD1 (5 bases). V was clipped by 4 bases and J by 0 bases, with 13 bases between them. Germline CDR1 SGHRS, CDR2 YFSETQ. The CDR3 is made up of 15 amino acids. Here the CDR3 DNA reads TGCGCCAGCAGCCCACCGGGGGGGATGAACACTGAAGCTTTCTTT. As protein: CASSPPGGMNTEAFF.

The chain has TRBV4-1 and TRBJ1-1, with D possibly TRBD1 on 6 matching bases. The CDR3 extends over 15 amino acids. The V gene lost 4 bases and the J gene lost 1 base, with 13 bases spanning the gap. CDR1 and CDR2 (germline): MGHRA, YSYEKL. The CDR3 reads CASSRGPTGNTEAFF. DNA for the CDR3: TGCGCCAGCAGCCGCGGGCCGACAGGGAACACTGAAGCTTTCTTT.

This clonotype showed up many times. The chain employs TRBV5-1 and TRBJ1-1; possibly TRBD1 for D (5 bases). Germline V CDR1 and CDR2: SGHRS, YFSETQ. V was cut by 4 bases and J by 5 bases, with 15 bases left in between. This CDR3 has 14 amino acids. The CDR3 here is CASSTRQDSTEAFF. CDR3 bases: TGCGCCAGCAGCACCCGGCAAGACAGTACTGAAGCTTTCTTT.

This clonotype was detected ten times or more. V gene TRBV5-1 combines with J gene TRBJ2-7; D may be TRBD1 or TRBD2 (7 bases each). Trimming removed 7 bases from V and 4 bases from J, with 12 bases in between. The CDR3 is made up of 12 amino acids. Germline V gene data show CDR1 as SGHRS and CDR2 as YFSETQ. CDR3 DNA: TGCGCCAGCCAGGGGGGGGCTTACGAGCAGTACTTC. It translates to CASQGGAYEQYF.

This clonotype was observed at least ten times. The V gene is TRBV29-1, the J gene TRBJ1-2; 7 nucleotides line up with TRBD1. Trimming cost V 7 bases and J 6 bases; bases outside gene matches: 8. The CDR3 consists of 12 residues. Germline CDR1 SQVTM, CDR2 ANQGSEA. The CDR3 nucleotides read TGCAGCGCACAGGGGAGTCGGGATGGCTACACCTTC. Translation gives CSAQGSRDGYTF.

This clonotype was seen ten or more times. The rearrangement links TRBV3-1 to TRBJ2-1; a possible D gene is TRBD2 (6 bases). Germline V lookup: CDR1 LGHDT, CDR2 YNNKEL (reference sequence). Trimming removed 2 bases at V and 0 bases at J, with 8 bases between. The CDR3 spans 15 residues. For the CDR3, the DNA is TGTGCCAGCAGCCAATTTAGCGGCTCCTACAATGAGCAGTTCTTC. It encodes CASSQFSGSYNEQFF.

Ten or more counts support this clonotype. The genes are TRBV9 and TRBJ1-2; 9 nucleotides agree with TRBD1. Trimming removed 0 bases from V and 5 bases from J; junction bases left unmatched: 2. CDR3 length equals 14 residues. The germline V gene has CDR1 SGDLS and CDR2 YYNGEE. CDR3 sequence (DNA): TGTGCCAGCAGCGTAGGGACAGGGGAATATGGCTACACCTTC. This encodes CASSVGTGEYGYTF.

J is TRBJ1-5 and V is TRBV5-4, with no clear D. Per the germline V gene, CDR1 is SGHNT and CDR2 is YYREEE (reference sequence). V lost 0 bases and J 0 bases, leaving 19 bases between the germline ends. This CDR3 comprises 19 residues. The CDR3 is CASSLAGEARGYSNQPQHF. The CDR3, as DNA: TGTGCCAGCAGCTTGGCCGGGGAGGCCAGAGGATATAGCAATCAGCCCCAGCATTTT.

This clonotype was picked up many times. The chain is built from TRBV20-1 and TRBJ1-3, with D hard to call. Looked up from germline, CDR1 is DFQATT and CDR2 is SNEGSKA (reference sequence). Trimming cost V 0 bases and J 0 bases, with 9 bases left between them. The CDR3 covers 15 residues. In nucleotides, the CDR3 is TGCAGTGCTAGAGAGAGACGGGGCTCTGGAAACACCATATATTTT. Translating gives CSARERRGSGNTIYF.

This clonotype was detected ten times or more. The chain combines TRBV3-1 with TRBJ1-1; the match to TRBD1 covers 11 bases. The CDR3 covers 13 residues. Germline assignment: CDR1 LGHDT and CDR2 YNNKEL (reference sequence). With 3 bases clipped from V and 11 bases from J, the junction kept 5 bases outside the gene matches. CDR3 amino acids: CASSHRTGGYAFF. CDR3 in DNA: TGTGCCAGCAGCCACCGGACAGGGGGCTACGCTTTCTTT. The complete variable domain, with remaining parts taken from reference TRBV3-1 and TRBJ1-1, reads DTAVSQTPKYLVTQMGNDKSIKCEQNLGHDTMYWYKQDSKKFLKIMFSYNNKELIINETVPNRFSPKSPDKAHLNLHINSLELGDSAVYFCASSHRTGGYAFFGQGTRLTVV.

This clonotype was recorded many times. The chain is built from TRBV2 and TRBJ2-1; no clear D gene. There are 14 residues in the CDR3. CDR1 and CDR2 (germline): SNHLY, FYNNEI. V was shortened by 10 bases and J by 4 bases, with 17 bases between the two germline ends. Here the CDR3 reads CAKNRGESYNEQFF. DNA for the CDR3: TGTGCCAAGAATCGTGGGGAATCATACAATGAGCAGTTCTTC.

This chain joins TRBV7-3 and TRBJ1-6; no clear D gene. Between the trimmed V and J ends, which lost 5 bases and 8 bases, there was a span of 16 bases. The CDR3 consists of 15 residues. Germline lookup yields CDR1 SGHTA and CDR2 FQGTGA. CDR3 sequence reads: CASSRSGGSDSPLHF. The CDR3, as DNA: TGTGCCAGCAGCAGAAGTGGAGGCTCCGATTCACCCCTCCACTTT. Together with reference TRBV7-3 and TRBJ1-6, the CDR3 gives the full variable domain: GAGVSQTPSNKVTEKGKYVELRCDPISGHTALYWYRQSLGQGPEFLIYFQGTGAADDSGLPNDRFFAVRPEGSVSTLKIQRTERGDSAVYLCASSRSGGSDSPLHFGNGTRLTVT.

This clonotype was picked up many times. The rearrangement uses TRBV25-1 and TRBJ2-1; TRBD1 matches at 8 bases. The germline V gene encodes CDR1 MGHDK and CDR2 SYGVNS. The CDR3 sequence is 14 residues long. Trimming at V came to 5 bases and at J to 7 bases, leaving 7 bases not matched to a gene. This CDR3 is CASSTGGKRNEQFF. The CDR3 region has the DNA TGTGCCAGCAGTACAGGGGGTAAGAGGAATGAGCAGTTCTTC.

The sample holds many counts of this clonotype. This chain uses TRBV29-1 with TRBJ2-7; the D is unclear. Trimming pared 4 bases from V and 2 bases from J, leaving 9 bases between. This CDR3 spans 12 amino acids. Germline V gene lookup returns CDR1 SQVTM and CDR2 ANQGSEA. The CDR3 loop is CSVVGGAYEQYF. Here the CDR3 DNA reads TGCAGCGTTGTAGGTGGGGCCTACGAGCAGTACTTC.

This clonotype has a count of ten or more. The CDR3 DNA follows: TGCAGTGCTTACAGGTTTCTCTCCTACGAGCAGTACTTC. Translating gives CSAYRFLSYEQYF. The chain employs TRBV20-1 and TRBJ2-7, with D possibly being TRBD1 (5 bases). This CDR3 contains 13 residues. Germline CDR1 is DFQATT and CDR2 is SNEGSKA (reference sequence). Trimming left V 5 bases short and J 0 bases short, with 11 bases between.

This clonotype was detected many times. J is TRBJ2-3 and V is TRBV23-1; the match to TRBD2 covers 7 bases. TRBV23-1 carries the ORF label, with uncertain function. Trimming removed 6 bases from V and 4 bases from J; junction bases left unmatched: 13. The length of the CDR3 is 16 residues. The CDR3 sequence is CASRPTAGEISDTQYF. CDR3 DNA: TGCGCCAGCAGGCCGACCGCGGGGGAAATCTCAGATACGCAGTATTTT.

This clonotype was counted ten times or more. The chain couples TRBV3-1 to TRBJ1-1; no firm D call. The CDR3 sequence is 11 residues long. The ends were cut back, 0 bases at V and 10 bases at J, with 6 bases in the middle. The V gene's germline CDR1 is LGHDT and CDR2 YNNKEL (reference sequence). The CDR3 sequence: CASSQDGGAFF. In DNA, the CDR3 is TGTGCCAGCAGCCAAGATGGAGGAGCTTTCTTT.

V usage is TRBV11-3 and J usage is TRBJ2-3, with 12 positions matching TRBD1. CDR3 length: 15 residues. V lost 6 bases to trimming and J lost 5 bases; unmatched junction nucleotides: 6. CDR1 is SGHNT, CDR2 YENEEA, per germline. CDR3 sequence (DNA): TGTGCCAGCAGTACCGGGACAGGGGGCTTAGATACGCAGTATTTT. This sequence encodes CASSTGTGGLDTQYF.

This clonotype appeared a few times. V and J are TRBV7-3 and TRBJ2-3; either TRBD1 or TRBD2 may fit D (5 bases each). V was pared by 4 bases and J by 0 bases, with 11 bases between. The CDR3 runs 15 residues. Germline CDR1 SGHTA, CDR2 FQGTGA. The CDR3 nucleotides are TGTGCCAGCAGCTCCGGGACCTCTAGCACAGATACGCAGTATTTT. It is translated as CASSSGTSSTDTQYF.